This T cell receptor beta chain was obtained from a study of shared clonotypes between healthy human individuals. About the research overall: CD4 naive cells filled three plates per donor, CD4 memory three, CD8 naive two and CD8 memory one. Study outcomes and limitations: Naive CD4 clonotypes overlapped across a few donors at around 4.7%.

From CD4+ cells came CD45RA+ naive and CD45RA-negative memory subsets. Profiled with immunoSEQ multiplex PCR; TCRdb holds only in-frame clones, not every one. The profile covers about 1 million clones, with roughly 80% appearing a single time and approximately 1.5% taken by the ten largest. Concerning this clone itself: Its cognate antigen is unknown.

There are 15 residues in the CDR3. V was pared by 4 bases and J by 7 bases, with 13 bases of the junction left unmatched. Looked up from germline, CDR1 is GTSNPN and CDR2 is SVGIG (reference sequence). The sequencing input was memory CD4+ T cells sorted from blood. Stated subset: CD45RA-negative fraction. The receptor comes from a man between 18 and 35 years old in good health. The chain recombines TRBV30 with TRBJ1-2; 9 bases agree with TRBD1. The CDR3 DNA reads as TGTGCCTGGAAATTAAGGACAGGGGCGTTGGGTGGCTACACCTTC. This sequence encodes CAWKLRTGALGGYTF.